Listed below are T cell receptor beta chains from one sample, sequenced in a study of blood T cell repertoires in COVID-19. The repertoire was sequenced with immunoSEQ multiplex PCR; TCRdb's copy has only in-frame clones and lacks some. This table has 7,500 to 10,000 clones, approximately 87% appearing once. The sample was peripheral blood. The source of these receptors is a man aged 55-75 years with acute or convalescent COVID-19. Both conserved end residues are part of each CDR3. The D gene is left open where the match is weak.

v_call	j_call	d_call	cdr3_aa
TRBV11-2	TRBJ2-3	TRBD2	CASSFLAGSTDTQYF
TRBV7-2	TRBJ2-1	TRBD2	CASSLRTSGGEQFF
TRBV19	TRBJ1-1	TRBD1	CASGKQGAPTEAFF
TRBV5-8	TRBJ2-1	NA	CASSLGRSSYNEQFF
TRBV18	TRBJ1-1	TRBD1	CASYTGTGDSEAFF
TRBV5-5	TRBJ2-2	TRBD2	CASTPILGTGGVARELFF
TRBV6-5	TRBJ1-1	TRBD1	CASSYSGGETEAFF
TRBV5-6	TRBJ1-6	NA	CASSFGVGNSPLHF
TRBV5-5	TRBJ1-2	NA	CASSLGDKSYGYTF
TRBV7-9	TRBJ2-5	TRBD1	CASSSPGQGQETQYF
TRBV15	TRBJ2-7	NA	CATSRDDSGTYEQYF
TRBV5-4	TRBJ2-2	TRBD1	CASSRQGNTGELFF
TRBV9	TRBJ2-1	TRBD2	CASSVMGLAGGPHEQFF
TRBV25-1	TRBJ2-5	NA	CASSEGGKGETQYF
TRBV6-2/TRBV6-3	TRBJ2-5	NA	CASSLGREEYF
TRBV19	TRBJ2-7	TRBD2	CASSRRGDLRSYEQYF
TRBV10-2	TRBJ1-1	TRBD1	CASSRDSGTEAFF
TRBV9	TRBJ1-1	NA	CASSLKRGTEAFF
TRBV19	TRBJ1-5	NA	CASSMAAGDSNQPQHF
TRBV6-4	TRBJ2-1	NA	CASSGLAPPKRYNEQFF
TRBV7-8	TRBJ2-4	TRBD1	CASSYVWGQGGDIQYF
TRBV2	TRBJ1-1	TRBD1	CASRPGQGANTEAFF
TRBV7-9	TRBJ2-3	NA	CASSFGGSTDTQYF
TRBV11-3	TRBJ2-1	TRBD2	CASSLTSSGSMDEQFF
TRBV21-1	TRBJ1-6	NA	CASSKVVQGMGNSPLHF
TRBV5-6	TRBJ2-7	NA	CASSLNRGGYEQYF
TRBV6-5	TRBJ1-1	NA	CASSYGRGNTEAFF
TRBV6-4	TRBJ1-4	NA	CASSDREGEKLFF
TRBV18	TRBJ2-5	NA	CASSPTGTQETQYF
TRBV5-1	TRBJ2-1	TRBD2	CASSLLAGVSDEQFF
TRBV7-2	TRBJ2-1	TRBD2	CATATGGGNEQFF
TRBV18	TRBJ2-5	TRBD2	CASSHPRLAGLETQYF
TRBV5-6	TRBJ1-2	TRBD1	CASSWDRNYGYTF
TRBV15	TRBJ2-3	NA	CATSRDLGDTQYF
TRBV7-8	TRBJ1-6	NA	CASSLGAGGWRTSPLHF
TRBV9	TRBJ1-1	NA	CASSPQTGEHTEAFF
TRBV6-5	TRBJ1-1	TRBD1	CASRRTGDTEAFF
TRBV27	TRBJ1-3	NA	CASSQGGPALSGNTIYF
TRBV4-3	TRBJ2-1	TRBD2	CASSQEGGRSSYNEQFF
TRBV9	TRBJ2-2	NA	CASSLGFTGELFF
TRBV5-4	TRBJ1-3	TRBD1	CASSVSPGQGNTIYF
TRBV5-1	TRBJ2-3	TRBD1	CASSSRGLSDTQYF
TRBV7-9	TRBJ2-1	TRBD2	CASSPTRLAGNYNEQFF
TRBV19	TRBJ2-1	TRBD1	CASNPDRVGEQFF
TRBV12-3/TRBV12-4	TRBJ2-7	TRBD1	CASSTRTGYEQYF
TRBV3-1/TRBV3-2	TRBJ1-2	TRBD1	CASSGGQGYGYTF
TRBV7-9	TRBJ1-2	TRBD1	CASSSDRANYGYTF